The sequence of this TCR beta chain was determined in a study of blood T cells in healthy people across ages. A sample-barcoded 5' primer and a J-beta primer mix were used in a second PCR of about 6 to 12 cycles. Each cDNA molecule carried a tag from a template-switch adaptor that contained 12 random nucleotides. TCRdb re-called the 5' RACE reads with MiXCR, one entry per CDR3 protein. In the table there are around 700,000 distinct CDR3 sequences, 25% of which are singletons. This clonotype was detected a few times. V shed 4 bases and J shed 3 bases, with 16 bases lying between them. Looked up from germline, CDR1 is LNHDA and CDR2 is SQIVND (reference sequence). The CDR3 covers 16 residues. Another study also made use of these data, one on T cells of mothers and their children. That report adds: Donors were a few healthy Caucasian mothers and their six children.

The TCR was taken from a boy aged 5-17 years in good health. This chain joins TRBV19 and TRBJ2-1, with D tentatively TRBD2 (6 bases). The sample was blood. The CDR3 DNA is TGTGCCAGTAGTACCCGTAGGGCGGAGGGCTACAATGAGCAGTTCTTC. Its translation is CASSTRRAEGYNEQFF.